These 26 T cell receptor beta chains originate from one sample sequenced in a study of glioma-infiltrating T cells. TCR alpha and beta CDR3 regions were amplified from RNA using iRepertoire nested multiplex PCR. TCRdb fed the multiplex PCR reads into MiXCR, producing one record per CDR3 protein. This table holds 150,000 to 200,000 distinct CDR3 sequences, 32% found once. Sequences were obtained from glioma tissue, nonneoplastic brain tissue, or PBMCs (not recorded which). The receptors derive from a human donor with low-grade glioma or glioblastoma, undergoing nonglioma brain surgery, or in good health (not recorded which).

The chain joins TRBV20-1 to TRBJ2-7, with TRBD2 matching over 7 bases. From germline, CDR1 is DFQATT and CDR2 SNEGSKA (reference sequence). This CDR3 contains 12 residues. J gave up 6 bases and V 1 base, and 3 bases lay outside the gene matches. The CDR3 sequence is CSARAGGSEQYF. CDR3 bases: TGCAGTGCTAGAGCGGGAGGAAGCGAGCAGTACTTC.

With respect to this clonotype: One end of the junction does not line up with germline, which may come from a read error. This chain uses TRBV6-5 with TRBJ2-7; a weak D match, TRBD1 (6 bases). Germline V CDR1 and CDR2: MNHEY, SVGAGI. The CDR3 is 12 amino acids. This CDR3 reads CTSRGPSYEQYF. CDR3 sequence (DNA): TGTACCAGCAGGGGTCCATCCTACGAGCAGTACTTC.

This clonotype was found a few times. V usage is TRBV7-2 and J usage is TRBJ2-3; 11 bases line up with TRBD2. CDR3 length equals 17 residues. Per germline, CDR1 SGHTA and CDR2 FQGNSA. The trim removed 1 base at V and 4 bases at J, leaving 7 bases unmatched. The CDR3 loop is CASSLVLAGGSADTQYF. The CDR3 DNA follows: TGTGCCAGCAGCTTAGTCCTAGCGGGAGGTTCGGCAGATACGCAGTATTTT.

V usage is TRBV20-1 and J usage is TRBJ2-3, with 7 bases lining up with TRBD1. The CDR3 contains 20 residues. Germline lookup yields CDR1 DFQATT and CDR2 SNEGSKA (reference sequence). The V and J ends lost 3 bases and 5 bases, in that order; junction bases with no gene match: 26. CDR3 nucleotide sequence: TGCAGTGCTAGGGGCCGGGGAGACAGGGTGGGGACCTGGGGCAAAGATACGCAGTATTTT. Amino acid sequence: CSARGRGDRVGTWGKDTQYF.

CDR3 residues: CASKRTSGSYNEQFF. The CDR3 DNA follows: TGTGCCAGTAAACGGACTAGCGGCTCCTACAATGAGCAGTTCTTC. The chain recombines TRBV19 with TRBJ2-1, with TRBD2 matching over 10 bases. V gave up 7 bases and J gave up 0 bases; unmatched junction bases: 3. This CDR3 has 15 amino acids. Germline-derived CDR1 and CDR2 are LNHDA and SQIVND (reference sequence).

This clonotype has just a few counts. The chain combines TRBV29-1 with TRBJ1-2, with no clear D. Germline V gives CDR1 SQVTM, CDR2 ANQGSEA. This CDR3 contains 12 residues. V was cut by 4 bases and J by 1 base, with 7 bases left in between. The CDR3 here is CSVVAVNYGYTF. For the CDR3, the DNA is TGCAGCGTTGTCGCAGTTAACTATGGCTACACCTTC. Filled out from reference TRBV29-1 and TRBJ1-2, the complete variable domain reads SAVISQKPSRDICQRGTSLTIQCQVDSQVTMMFWYRQQPGQSLTLIATANQGSEATYESGFVIDKFPISRPNLTFSTLTVSNMSPEDSSIYLCSVVAVNYGYTFGSGTRLTVV.

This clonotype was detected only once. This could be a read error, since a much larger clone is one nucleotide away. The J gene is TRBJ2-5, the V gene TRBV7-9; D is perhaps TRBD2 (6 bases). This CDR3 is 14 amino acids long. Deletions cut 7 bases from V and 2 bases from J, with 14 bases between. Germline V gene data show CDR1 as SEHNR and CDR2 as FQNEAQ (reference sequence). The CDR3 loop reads CASTPNLAQETQYF. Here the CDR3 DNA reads TGTGCCAGCACCCCAAATCTAGCGCAAGAGACCCAGTACTTC. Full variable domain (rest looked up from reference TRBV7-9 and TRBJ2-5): DTGVSQNPRHKITKRGQNVTFRCDPISEHNRLYWYRQTLGQGPEFLTYFQNEAQLEKSRLLSDRFSAERPKGSFSTLEIQRTEQGDSAMYLCASTPNLAQETQYFGPGTRLLVL.

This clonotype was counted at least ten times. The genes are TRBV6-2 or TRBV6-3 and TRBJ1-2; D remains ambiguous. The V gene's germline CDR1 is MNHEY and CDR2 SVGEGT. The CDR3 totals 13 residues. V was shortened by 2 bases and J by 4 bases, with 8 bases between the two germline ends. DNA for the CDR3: TGTGCCAGCAGTTACCGCGCCCTCTATGGCTACACCTTC. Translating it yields CASSYRALYGYTF.

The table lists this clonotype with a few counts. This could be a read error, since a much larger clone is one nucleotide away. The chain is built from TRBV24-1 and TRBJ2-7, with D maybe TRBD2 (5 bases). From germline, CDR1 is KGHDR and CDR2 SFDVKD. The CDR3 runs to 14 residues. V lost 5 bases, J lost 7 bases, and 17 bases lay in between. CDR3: CATSVQDSYNEQYF. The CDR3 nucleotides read TGTGCCACCAGTGTTCAGGACTCCTACAATGAGCAGTACTTC.

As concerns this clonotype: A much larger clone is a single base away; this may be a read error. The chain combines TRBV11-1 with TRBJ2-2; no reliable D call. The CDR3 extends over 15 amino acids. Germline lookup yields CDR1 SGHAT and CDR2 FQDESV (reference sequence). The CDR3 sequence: CAISLFTTNTGELFF. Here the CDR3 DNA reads TGTGCCATCAGCTTGTTTACTACGAACACCGGGGAGCTGTTTTTT.

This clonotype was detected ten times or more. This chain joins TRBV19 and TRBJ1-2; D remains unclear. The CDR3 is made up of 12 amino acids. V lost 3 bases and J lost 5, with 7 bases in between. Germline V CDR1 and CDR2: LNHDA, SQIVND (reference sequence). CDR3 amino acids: CASSIAGYGYTF. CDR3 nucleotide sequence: TGTGCCAGTAGTATTGCGGGGTATGGCTACACCTTC.

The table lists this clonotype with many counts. The CDR3 region has the DNA TGTGCCAGCAGCTCCAACGGGAGGGACTCCTACGAGCAGTACTTC. Protein: CASSSNGRDSYEQYF. V usage is TRBV7-8 and J usage is TRBJ2-7, with 8 bases matching TRBD2. The trim removed 4 bases at V and 0 bases at J, leaving 5 bases unmatched. CDR1 and CDR2 from the germline V gene are SGHVS and FQNEAQ. This CDR3 is built from 15 residues.

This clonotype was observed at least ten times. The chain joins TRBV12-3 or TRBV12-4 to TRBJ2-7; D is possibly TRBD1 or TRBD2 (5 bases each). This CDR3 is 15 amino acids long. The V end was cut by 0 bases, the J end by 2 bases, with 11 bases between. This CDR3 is CASSLATGTTYEQYF. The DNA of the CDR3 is TGTGCCAGCAGTTTAGCGACCGGGACGACCTACGAGCAGTACTTC.

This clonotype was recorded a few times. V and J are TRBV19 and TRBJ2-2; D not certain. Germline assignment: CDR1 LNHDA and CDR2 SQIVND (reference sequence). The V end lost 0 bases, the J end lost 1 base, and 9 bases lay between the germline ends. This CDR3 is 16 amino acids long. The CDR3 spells CASSIDANLNTGELFF. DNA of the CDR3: TGTGCCAGTAGTATAGACGCAAACCTGAACACCGGGGAGCTGTTTTTT.

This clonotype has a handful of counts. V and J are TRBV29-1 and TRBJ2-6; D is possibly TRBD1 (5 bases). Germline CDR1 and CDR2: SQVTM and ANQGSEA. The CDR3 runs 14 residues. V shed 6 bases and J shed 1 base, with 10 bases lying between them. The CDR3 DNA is TGCAGCGTGGATCAGGGTTCTGGGGCCAACGTCCTGACTTTC. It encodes CSVDQGSGANVLTF.

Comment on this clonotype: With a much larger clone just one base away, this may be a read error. The CDR3 reads CASSQDVGKHQPQHF. In DNA, the CDR3 is TGCGCCAGCAGCCAAGATGTGGGCAAGCATCAGCCCCAGCATTTT. The chain links TRBV4-1 to TRBJ1-5, with D unclear. The CDR3 runs 15 residues. Germline lookup yields CDR1 MGHRA and CDR2 YSYEKL. Trimming left V 0 bases short and J 5 bases short, with 11 bases between.

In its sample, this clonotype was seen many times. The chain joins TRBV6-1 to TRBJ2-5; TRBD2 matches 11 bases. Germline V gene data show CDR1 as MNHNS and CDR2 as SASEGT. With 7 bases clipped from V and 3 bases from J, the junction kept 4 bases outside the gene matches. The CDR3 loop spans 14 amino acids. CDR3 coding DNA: TGTGCCAGCATATCGACTAGCGGGAAAGAGACCCAGTACTTC. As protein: CASISTSGKETQYF.

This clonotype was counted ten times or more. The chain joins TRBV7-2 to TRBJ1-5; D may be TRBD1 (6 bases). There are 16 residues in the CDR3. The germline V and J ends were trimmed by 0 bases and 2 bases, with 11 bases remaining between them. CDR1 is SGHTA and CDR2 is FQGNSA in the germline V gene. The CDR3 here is CASSLAGRQGNQPQHF. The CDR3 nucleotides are TGTGCCAGCAGCTTAGCAGGAAGACAGGGCAATCAGCCCCAGCATTTT.

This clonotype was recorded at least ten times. The CDR3 bases are TGTGCCAGCAGTCCACTCCCGGGCGAGACCCAGTACTTC. Translating it yields CASSPLPGETQYF. This rearrangement joins TRBV6-1 to TRBJ2-5, with unresolved D. V lost 5 bases and J 5 bases, leaving 12 bases between the germline ends. Germline assignment: CDR1 MNHNS and CDR2 SASEGT. The CDR3 length is 13 residues.

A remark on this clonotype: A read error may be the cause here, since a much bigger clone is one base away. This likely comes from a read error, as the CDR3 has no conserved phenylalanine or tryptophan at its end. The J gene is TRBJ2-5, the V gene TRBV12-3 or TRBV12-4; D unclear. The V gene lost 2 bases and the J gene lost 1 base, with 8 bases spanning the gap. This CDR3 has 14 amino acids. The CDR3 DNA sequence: TGTGCCAGCAGTTTAAGCAACCGCCAAGAGACCCAGTACTTG. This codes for CASSLSNRQETQYL.

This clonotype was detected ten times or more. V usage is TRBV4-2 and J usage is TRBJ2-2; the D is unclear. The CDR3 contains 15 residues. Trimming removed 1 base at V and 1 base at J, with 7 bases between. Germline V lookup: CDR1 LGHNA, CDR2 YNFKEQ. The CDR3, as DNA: TGTGCCAGCAGCCAAGTTAGACAGAACACCGGGGAGCTGTTTTTT. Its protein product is CASSQVRQNTGELFF.

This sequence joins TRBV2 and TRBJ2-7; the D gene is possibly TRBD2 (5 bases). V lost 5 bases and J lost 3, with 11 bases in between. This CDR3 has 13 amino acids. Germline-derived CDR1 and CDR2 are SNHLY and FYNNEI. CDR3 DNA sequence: TGTGCCAGCAGTCGCGGACTTTACTACGAGCAGTACTTC. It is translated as CASSRGLYYEQYF.

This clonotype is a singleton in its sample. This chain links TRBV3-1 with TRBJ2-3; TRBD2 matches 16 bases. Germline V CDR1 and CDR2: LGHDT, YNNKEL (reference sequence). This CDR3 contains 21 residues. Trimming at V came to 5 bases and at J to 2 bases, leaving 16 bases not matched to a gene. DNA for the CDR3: TGTGCCAGCAGCTCGAGGCCGAATCCGGGACTAGCGGGAGGGACCACAGATACGCAGTATTTT. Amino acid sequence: CASSSRPNPGLAGGTTDTQYF.

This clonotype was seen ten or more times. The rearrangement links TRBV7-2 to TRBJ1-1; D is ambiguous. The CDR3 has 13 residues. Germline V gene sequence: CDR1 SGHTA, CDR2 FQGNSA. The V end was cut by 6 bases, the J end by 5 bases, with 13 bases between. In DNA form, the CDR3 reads TGTGCCAGCAGTCGAATCAAAGGTACTGAAGCTTTCTTT. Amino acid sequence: CASSRIKGTEAFF.

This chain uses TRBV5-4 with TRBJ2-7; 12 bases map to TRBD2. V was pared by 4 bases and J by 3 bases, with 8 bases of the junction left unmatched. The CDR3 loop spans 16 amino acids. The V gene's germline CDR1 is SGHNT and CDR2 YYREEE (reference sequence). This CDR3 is CASSLRGLAGSYEQYF. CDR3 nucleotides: TGTGCCAGCAGCCTCAGAGGACTAGCGGGGAGCTACGAGCAGTACTTC. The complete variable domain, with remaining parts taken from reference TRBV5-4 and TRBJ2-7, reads ETGVTQSPTHLIKTRGQQVTLRCSSQSGHNTVSWYQQALGQGPQFIFQYYREEENGRGNFPPRFSGLQFPNYSSELNVNALELDDSALYLCASSLRGLAGSYEQYFGPGTRLTVT.

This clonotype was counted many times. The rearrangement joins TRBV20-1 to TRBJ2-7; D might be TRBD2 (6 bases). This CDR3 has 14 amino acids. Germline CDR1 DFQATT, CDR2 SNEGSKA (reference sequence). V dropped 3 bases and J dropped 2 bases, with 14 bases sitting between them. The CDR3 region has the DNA TGCAGTGCTAGGCGGGAATTAGGGACCTACGAGCAGTACTTC. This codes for CSARRELGTYEQYF.